The next 17 T cell receptor beta chains were all read from a single sample in a study of blood T cells in healthy people across ages. The second PCR ran about 6 to 12 cycles with a sample-barcoded 5' primer and J-beta primers. MiXCR, applied by TCRdb to the 5' RACE reads, yields one record per CDR3 protein. This sample has 1.5 million to 2 million distinct CDR3 sequences, with 28% found just once. Sequenced material: blood. The receptors originated from a woman aged 30 to 39 in good health.

The chain links TRBV6-6 to TRBJ1-4; no firm D call. Trimming cost V 6 bases and J 8 bases, with 13 bases left between them. Germline CDR1 and CDR2: MNHNY and SVGAGI (reference sequence). This CDR3 has 13 amino acids. The CDR3 protein is CASSIGLREKLFF. DNA of the CDR3: TGTGCCAGCAGCATCGGTCTGCGGGAAAAACTGTTTTTT.

V is TRBV5-1 and J is TRBJ2-1, with a tentative D call TRBD2 (6 bases). The V end was cut by 3 bases, the J end by 0 bases, with 19 bases between. This CDR3 is built from 18 residues. From germline, CDR1 is SGHRS and CDR2 YFSETQ. CDR3 DNA sequence: TGCGCCAGCAGCTCCCGACCCCAGACTAGGAGCTCCTACAATGAGCAGTTCTTC. Encoded protein: CASSSRPQTRSSYNEQFF.

The chain couples TRBV5-5 to TRBJ2-1, with D perhaps matching TRBD2 (6 bases). Trimming cost V 4 bases and J 15 bases, with 17 bases left between them. CDR3 size: 12 residues. CDR1 SGHKS and CDR2 YYEKEE come from the germline V gene (reference sequence). The CDR3 nucleotides are TGTGCCAGCAGCCTGGGGCCTGGGGGGTCGTTCTTC. Its translation: CASSLGPGGSFF.

At least ten counts were recorded for this clonotype. The chain links TRBV20-1 to TRBJ2-3; D is perhaps TRBD1 (6 bases). V was trimmed by 6 bases and J by 8 bases, leaving 24 bases between them. This CDR3 is 15 amino acids long. The V gene's germline CDR1 is DFQATT and CDR2 SNEGSKA (reference sequence). The CDR3 here is CSASMVAGALGTQYF. The CDR3 DNA follows: TGCAGTGCCTCAATGGTGGCAGGGGCCCTCGGTACGCAGTATTTT.

This clonotype was detected only a few times. This chain joins TRBV5-1 and TRBJ2-7, with D unresolved. CDR3 size: 13 residues. V lost 4 bases and J 7 bases, leaving 15 bases between the germline ends. Germline CDR1 reads SGHRS; CDR2 reads YFSETQ. CDR3 sequence (DNA): TGCGCCAGCAGCCCCCGGTCTGGGGTGGAGCAGTACTTC. As protein: CASSPRSGVEQYF.

This clonotype showed up many times. The V call is TRBV6-6, the J call TRBJ1-2; D is unclear. V was clipped by 6 bases and J by 8 bases, with 10 bases between them. Germline assignment: CDR1 MNHNY and CDR2 SVGAGI (reference sequence). The CDR3 is 11 amino acids. The CDR3 coding sequence is TGTGCCAGCAGGGACTCGGGCGGCTACACCTTC. It specifies CASRDSGGYTF.

The gene calls are TRBV5-1 and TRBJ1-2; D gene unclear. The germline V and J ends were trimmed by 5 bases and 4 bases, with 12 bases remaining between them. CDR1 SGHRS and CDR2 YFSETQ come from the germline V gene. The CDR3 runs 13 residues. The CDR3 here is CASSVDIGYGYTF. The DNA of the CDR3 is TGCGCCAGCAGTGTCGATATAGGCTATGGCTACACCTTC.

The chain combines TRBV14 with TRBJ2-1, with unresolved D. The CDR3 length is 14 residues. V dropped 9 bases and J dropped 0 bases, with 12 bases sitting between them. CDR1 and CDR2 (germline): SGHDN, FVKESK. For the CDR3, the DNA is TGTGCCAGATTTGGCTTGGGCTCCTACAATGAGCAGTTCTTC. This codes for CARFGLGSYNEQFF.

The V gene is TRBV20-1, the J gene TRBJ2-1; TRBD2 matches at 9 bases. Germline V gene lookup returns CDR1 DFQATT and CDR2 SNEGSKA (reference sequence). The V segment lost 3 bases and the J segment 0 bases; nucleotides outside the gene matches: 6. The CDR3 is 16 amino acids. CDR3 loop: CSARRAGGYSYNEQFF. In nucleotides, the CDR3 is TGCAGTGCTAGGAGGGCGGGAGGGTACTCCTACAATGAGCAGTTCTTC.

This chain joins TRBV6-6 and TRBJ1-5; TRBD1 agrees at 7 bases. Germline V gene lookup returns CDR1 MNHNY and CDR2 SVGAGI (reference sequence). The CDR3 runs to 16 residues. Germline trimming cut 2 bases from V and 7 bases from J; bases unmatched to any gene: 11. The CDR3 is CASSYEGRGQRQPQHF. The CDR3 coding sequence is TGTGCCAGCAGTTACGAGGGAAGGGGGCAGCGGCAGCCCCAGCATTTT.

The table lists this clonotype with many counts. The chain has TRBV2 and TRBJ1-2, with no clear D. Germline V lookup: CDR1 SNHLY, CDR2 FYNNEI. CDR3 length: 11 residues. With 6 bases removed from V and 6 bases from J, the gap between germline ends came to 8 bases. This chain's CDR3 is CASRLTDGYTF. CDR3 sequence (DNA): TGTGCCAGCAGGCTTACGGATGGCTACACCTTC.

This clonotype was observed at least ten times. The chain recombines TRBV24-1 with TRBJ2-5; possibly TRBD1 for D (6 bases). CDR1 and CDR2 (germline): KGHDR, SFDVKD. The CDR3 length is 15 residues. Trimming took 5 bases from V and 2 from J, leaving 14 bases between them. The CDR3 sequence: CATSATGLDQETQYF. Here the CDR3 DNA reads TGTGCCACCAGTGCGACAGGATTGGATCAAGAGACCCAGTACTTC.

This clonotype was picked up a small number of times. CDR3: CASSLRTGTTVYNEQFF. DNA of the CDR3: TGTGCCAGCAGCTTACGGACAGGGACAACTGTATACAATGAGCAGTTCTTC. The gene calls are TRBV7-2 and TRBJ2-1; 8 bases line up with TRBD1. The junction had 10 bases not matched to a gene; V was cut back by 2 bases and J by 4 bases. This CDR3 has 17 amino acids. Germline V gives CDR1 SGHTA, CDR2 FQGNSA.

The rearrangement joins TRBV7-8 to TRBJ2-1; the match to TRBD2 covers 9 bases. The V gene's germline CDR1 is SGHVS and CDR2 FQNEAQ. The V gene end was trimmed by 5 bases and the J gene end by 8 bases; junction bases not matched to a gene: 10. The CDR3 sequence is 15 residues long. CDR3 loop: CASSVSGSLGDEQFF. In DNA, the CDR3 is TGTGCCAGCAGCGTTAGCGGGAGTCTTGGCGATGAGCAGTTCTTC.

This clonotype was observed at least ten times. The chain links TRBV7-2 to TRBJ2-5, with D maybe TRBD1 (5 bases). Between the trimmed V and J ends, which lost 6 bases and 2 bases, there was a span of 13 bases. The CDR3 consists of 14 residues. From germline, CDR1 is SGHTA and CDR2 FQGNSA. DNA for the CDR3: TGTGCCAGCAGTCCCGGTGGGGCTCAAGAGACCCAGTACTTC. Translation gives CASSPGGAQETQYF.

This clonotype was seen more than once but under ten times. This chain uses TRBV7-9 with TRBJ1-5, with D unresolved. The germline V gene encodes CDR1 SEHNR and CDR2 FQNEAQ (reference sequence). Trimming left V 5 bases short and J 5 bases short, with 16 bases between. The CDR3 is 15 residues long. The CDR3 loop is CASSLRPRPDQPQHF. CDR3 in DNA: TGTGCCAGCAGCCTCAGACCACGCCCGGATCAGCCCCAGCATTTT.

Regarding this clonotype: A read error may account for a junction end that differs from germline. This chain uses TRBV18 with TRBJ1-6, with TRBD1 matching 9 bases. The CDR3 is made up of 16 amino acids. The germline V gene encodes CDR1 KGHSH and CDR2 LQKENI. CDR3 amino acids: CASSPGTGRMNSPLHF. As DNA, the CDR3 is TGCGCCAGCTCACCCGGGACAGGGAGGATGAATTCACCCCTCCACTTT.